These 24 T cell receptor beta chains were sequenced from one sample in a study of T cell changes during pregnancy in multiple sclerosis. Sequencing used immunoSEQ multiplex PCR; TCRdb keeps in-frame clones, though not all of them. The table includes 75,000 to 90,000 clones, approximately 90% detected once. The material sequenced was CD4+ T cells from peripheral blood mononuclear cells, taken before pregnancy. The origin of the receptors is a female donor with multiple sclerosis, enrolled in a pregnancy study.

This chain links TRBV6-1 with TRBJ2-5; D gene ambiguous. Per germline, CDR1 MNHNS and CDR2 SASEGT. V gave up 5 bases and J gave up 2 bases, with 3 bases separating them. The CDR3 is made up of 11 amino acids. Here the CDR3 reads CASSPQETQYF. In nucleotides, the CDR3 is TGTGCCAGCAGTCCACAAGAGACCCAGTACTTC.

The rearrangement uses TRBV11-2 and TRBJ1-2; TRBD1 matches at 9 bases. The CDR3 runs 15 residues. Germline lookup yields CDR1 SGHAT and CDR2 FQNNGV. V was pared by 3 bases and J by 2 bases, with 4 bases of the junction left unmatched. The CDR3 sequence is CASSLGQGRNYGYTF. The DNA for the CDR3 is TGTGCCAGCAGCTTGGGACAGGGACGAAACTATGGCTACACCTTC. Looking up the rest from reference TRBV11-2 and TRBJ1-2 gives the full variable domain: EAGVAQSPRYKIIEKRQSVAFWCNPISGHATLYWYQQILGQGPKLLIQFQNNGVVDDSQLPKDRFSAERLKGVDSTLKIQPAKLEDSAVYLCASSLGQGRNYGYTFGSGTRLTVV.

The chain uses TRBV28 and TRBJ2-2; D is possibly TRBD2 (6 bases). The V gene lost 6 bases and the J gene lost 3 bases, with 14 bases spanning the gap. The CDR3 loop spans 15 amino acids. Per the germline V gene, CDR1 is MDHEN and CDR2 is SYDVKM. The CDR3 region has the DNA TGTGCCAGCAGACCAGGAGGGTTGGACACCGGGGAGCTGTTTTTT. Encoded protein: CASRPGGLDTGELFF. The complete variable domain, with remaining parts taken from reference TRBV28 and TRBJ2-2, reads DVKVTQSSRYLVKRTGEKVFLECVQDMDHENMFWYRQDPGLGLRLIYFSYDVKMKEKGDIPEGYSVSREKKERFSLILESASTNQTSMYLCASRPGGLDTGELFFGEGSRLTVL.

This sequence joins TRBV5-8 and TRBJ2-7; the D is unclear. Trimming took off 4 bases at V and 2 bases at J, with 13 bases between the two ends. The germline V gene encodes CDR1 SGHTS and CDR2 YDEGEE. The CDR3 is made up of 14 amino acids. CDR3 DNA: TGTGCCAGCAGCCTATTTTTTCCAACCTACGAGCAGTACTTC. Amino acid sequence: CASSLFFPTYEQYF.

The chain employs TRBV28 and TRBJ1-4, with TRBD1 as a possible D gene (6 bases). Germline V lookup: CDR1 MDHEN, CDR2 SYDVKM. The CDR3 totals 15 residues. V gave up 4 bases and J gave up 7 bases, with 16 bases separating them. Here the CDR3 reads CASSSRTARGEKLFF. CDR3 bases: TGTGCCAGCAGTTCCCGGACAGCGAGGGGTGAAAAACTGTTTTTT.

The chain employs TRBV18 and TRBJ1-1; 8 nucleotides align to TRBD1. The V segment lost 4 bases and the J segment 3 bases; nucleotides outside the gene matches: 7. This CDR3 region has 15 residues. CDR1 and CDR2 from the germline V gene are KGHSH and LQKENI. The DNA of the CDR3 is TGTGCCAGCTCACAACAGGGGGGTGGCGACACTGAAGCTTTCTTT. Translation: CASSQQGGGDTEAFF. The full variable domain, completed using reference TRBV18 and TRBJ1-1, is NAGVMQNPRHLVRRRGQEARLRCSPMKGHSHVYWYRQLPEEGLKFMVYLQKENIIDESGMPKERFSAEFPKEGPSILRIQQVVRGDSAAYFCASSQQGGGDTEAFFGQGTRLTVV.

The chain recombines TRBV18 with TRBJ2-4; D gene ambiguous. This CDR3 is 14 amino acids long. The V and J ends lost 3 bases and 4 bases respectively, with 10 bases between them. Germline CDR1 and CDR2: KGHSH and LQKENI. The CDR3 loop is CASSPDITKNIQYF. DNA of the CDR3: TGTGCCAGCTCACCCGACATTACAAAAAACATTCAGTACTTC.

The chain joins TRBV2 to TRBJ2-3, with D unclear. Deletions cut 6 bases from V and 6 bases from J, with 10 bases between. Germline V gene sequence: CDR1 SNHLY, CDR2 FYNNEI. The CDR3 sequence is 12 residues long. CDR3 amino acids: CASSVSVDTQYF. Written as DNA, the CDR3 is TGTGCCAGCAGCGTCTCGGTTGATACGCAGTATTTT. The full variable domain, its missing parts supplied by reference TRBV2 and TRBJ2-3, is EPEVTQTPSHQVTQMGQEVILRCVPISNHLYFYWYRQILGQKVEFLVSFYNNEISEKSEIFDDQFSVERPDGSNFTLKIRSTKLEDSAMYFCASSVSVDTQYFGPGTRLTVL.

This clone was detected a few times. In DNA, the CDR3 is TGTGCCAGCAGCGCGGGACCGCGGGGTGGAGAGACTGAAGCTTTCTTT. Translation: CASSAGPRGGETEAFF. The V gene is TRBV9, the J gene TRBJ1-1, with D maybe TRBD1 (5 bases). Trimming cost V 3 bases and J 5 bases, with 20 bases left between them. CDR1 and CDR2 from the germline V gene are SGDLS and YYNGEE. The CDR3 has 16 amino acids.

CDR3: CASSQEIGIGGYTF. The CDR3, as DNA: TGTGCCAGCAGCCAAGAGATCGGCATCGGGGGCTACACCTTC. This rearrangement joins TRBV4-2 to TRBJ1-2; no reliable D call. Trimming cost V 0 bases and J 8 bases, with 13 bases left between them. The V gene's germline CDR1 is LGHNA and CDR2 YNFKEQ. The CDR3 length is 14 residues.

V gene TRBV5-1 combines with J gene TRBJ2-7; 7 nucleotides line up with TRBD1. CDR3 size: 15 residues. Germline V gives CDR1 SGHRS, CDR2 YFSETQ. V lost 0 bases to trimming and J lost 6 bases; unmatched junction nucleotides: 9. The CDR3 coding sequence is TGCGCCAGCAGCTTGGAGACAGGGAAAGGTTTCGAGCAGTACTTC. Residues: CASSLETGKGFEQYF.

The chain couples TRBV5-1 to TRBJ2-7; D perhaps matches TRBD2 (5 bases). Between the trimmed V and J ends, which lost 0 bases and 9 bases, there was a span of 13 bases. The CDR3 totals 13 residues. Germline-derived CDR1 and CDR2 are SGHRS and YFSETQ. The CDR3 DNA reads as TGCGCCAGCAGCTTGGCCCCAGAGGCGGGGCAGTACTTC. Translating it yields CASSLAPEAGQYF.

The CDR3 spells CASNGGNEQFF. The CDR3 region has the DNA TGTGCCAGCAACGGGGGGAATGAGCAGTTCTTC. This chain links TRBV27 with TRBJ2-1, with TRBD2 identical over 7 bases. CDR1 and CDR2 from the germline V gene are MNHEY and SMNVEV (reference sequence). V was clipped by 7 bases and J by 7 bases; unmatched bases: 1. The CDR3 length is 11 residues.

CDR3 residues: CASSLDRRLAGVGDTQYF. In nucleotides, the CDR3 is TGTGCCAGCAGCTTAGATCGACGACTAGCGGGGGTTGGCGATACGCAGTATTTT. V usage is TRBV11-2 and J usage is TRBJ2-3, with TRBD2 matching over 12 bases. CDR3 length equals 18 residues. V lost 0 bases to trimming and J lost 6 bases; unmatched junction nucleotides: 10. Germline V gives CDR1 SGHAT, CDR2 FQNNGV.

The J gene is TRBJ2-7, the V gene TRBV5-1; no reliable D call. This CDR3 spans 13 amino acids. V gave up 0 bases and J gave up 0 bases, with 4 bases separating them. Germline CDR1 and CDR2: SGHRS and YFSETQ. Here the CDR3 reads CASSLGSSYEQYF. The CDR3 coding sequence is TGCGCCAGCAGCTTGGGGAGCTCCTACGAGCAGTACTTC.

The V and J genes are TRBV11-3 and TRBJ2-7, with no clear D. Germline V gives CDR1 SGHNT, CDR2 YENEEA. CDR3 size: 13 residues. V lost 3 bases and J 1 base, leaving 7 bases between the germline ends. In DNA, the CDR3 is TGTGCCAGCAGCTTTGGCCAGTCCTACGAGCAGTACTTC. It specifies CASSFGQSYEQYF.

The chain carries TRBV7-3 and TRBJ2-3; TRBD2 is a possible D gene (5 bases). Trimming stripped 5 bases from V and 2 bases from J, with 11 bases between. The V gene's germline CDR1 is SGHTA and CDR2 FQGTGA. This CDR3 contains 14 residues. For the CDR3, the DNA is TGTGCCAGCAGCCCCCGGGGAGTCACAGATACGCAGTATTTT. This translates into CASSPRGVTDTQYF. Full variable domain (missing parts from reference TRBV7-3 and TRBJ2-3): GAGVSQTPSNKVTEKGKYVELRCDPISGHTALYWYRQSLGQGPEFLIYFQGTGAADDSGLPNDRFFAVRPEGSVSTLKIQRTERGDSAVYLCASSPRGVTDTQYFGPGTRLTVL.

This clone was recorded once. The CDR3 reads CASSWGEGGSTDTQYF. In DNA, the CDR3 is TGTGCCAGCAGTTGGGGTGAAGGAGGAAGCACAGATACGCAGTATTTT. The chain recombines TRBV28 with TRBJ2-3, with D possibly matching TRBD2 (5 bases). Trimming left V 4 bases short and J 0 bases short, with 14 bases between. Germline V CDR1 and CDR2: MDHEN, SYDVKM. The CDR3 runs 16 residues.

The rearrangement links TRBV6-1 to TRBJ2-7, with 7 nucleotides matching TRBD2. V was clipped by 4 bases and J by 6 bases; unmatched bases: 15. Germline CDR1 MNHNS, CDR2 SASEGT. This CDR3 contains 16 residues. CDR3 protein: CASSALTRGGESEQYF. The CDR3 nucleotides read TGTGCCAGCAGTGCTTTGACGAGGGGAGGGGAGTCCGAGCAGTACTTC.

The chain carries TRBV6-4 and TRBJ2-1; D not resolved. This CDR3 is 13 amino acids long. V gave up 0 bases and J gave up 8 bases, with 8 bases separating them. Germline values: CDR1 MRHNA, CDR2 SNTAGT. CDR3 coding DNA: TGTGCCAGCAGTGACTCGCCAGAGGATGAGCAGTTCTTC. Translated, it gives CASSDSPEDEQFF.

The rearrangement uses TRBV11-2 and TRBJ2-7, with D tentatively TRBD1 (5 bases). Trimming took off 4 bases at V and 6 bases at J, with 13 bases between the two ends. CDR3 size: 13 residues. Germline V CDR1 and CDR2: SGHAT, FQNNGV. The CDR3 reads CASSSSPQGEQYF. The CDR3 DNA sequence: TGTGCCAGCAGCTCTTCCCCCCAGGGCGAGCAGTACTTC.

The gene calls are TRBV9 and TRBJ2-7; maybe TRBD2 (5 bases). This CDR3 region has 14 residues. Germline CDR1 and CDR2: SGDLS and YYNGEE. The ends were cut back, 1 base at V and 5 bases at J, with 13 bases in the middle. The DNA for the CDR3 is TGTGCCAGCAGCGTAAGATGGGAGACAAACGAGCAGTACTTC. Amino acids: CASSVRWETNEQYF.

This clone was seen just once. The V and J genes are TRBV18 and TRBJ2-7, with 8 bases that match TRBD2. The trim removed 2 bases at V and 6 bases at J, leaving 6 bases unmatched. This CDR3 has 14 amino acids. Per the germline V gene, CDR1 is KGHSH and CDR2 is LQKENI. This CDR3 is CASSPRGLEGEQYF. CDR3 nucleotides: TGTGCCAGCTCACCAAGGGGACTAGAAGGCGAGCAGTACTTC.

This sequence joins TRBV30 and TRBJ1-2, with 10 bases lining up with TRBD1. Trimming at V came to 3 bases and at J to 8 bases, leaving 6 bases not matched to a gene. The CDR3 runs to 13 residues. Germline CDR1 is GTSNPN and CDR2 is SVGIG (reference sequence). CDR3 in DNA: TGTGCCTGGAGGCCGGGACAGGGGTACGGCTACACCTTC. It translates to CAWRPGQGYGYTF.